This T cell receptor beta chain was sequenced for a study of CD8+ T cells in alopecia areata (dated by TCRdb to 2016 to 2019). Broadly, across the study: Skin from C3H/HeJ donors with spontaneous alopecia (roughly 6-12 months old) was grafted onto female C3H/HeJ recipients that were 7-10 weeks old. In both human patients and the C3H/HeJ mouse model, the study applied high-throughput TCRbeta sequencing to look at T cell clonal expansion in alopecia areata. In humans, TCRbeta sequencing was performed on scalp tissue and on sorted CD4+ and CD8+ peripheral blood T cells from healthy controls and from patients with patchy or totalis/universalis alopecia areata. Scalp clonality was compared among normal scalp (n=4), patchy alopecia areata scalp (n=8), and alopecia totalis/universalis scalp (n=8). RNA came from the PAXgene miRNA kit for fixed scalp, the miRNeasy kit for PBMCs, and the RNeasy kit for mouse skin. Amplification of TCRbeta CDR3 regions was done by immunoSEQ multiplex PCR using 35 Vbeta forward primers and 13 Jbeta reverse primers.

CDR3 length: 15 amino acids, cysteine to phenylalanine. The CDR3 was read in part: 33 bases, with the frame set at base 1. Clipping removes 0 bases from V and 1 base from J, with 4 as the unmatched junction base count. The germline V gene specifies SGHSN as CDR1 and HYEKVE as CDR2. The paper as a whole reports these results and caveats: Shared TCR sequences between patients were less evident than in mice, which may be partly attributable to HLA diversity in the patient population. Lesional scalp, especially in alopecia totalis/universalis, showed higher clonality and more expanded CD8+ clones than normal scalp, suggesting antigenic drive. Unlike mouse skin, where gammadelta T cells dominate, normal human skin contains resident alphabeta T cells that get sequenced too, which complicates analysis of the scalp TCR repertoire.

The time point label on this specimen signifies: mouse skin 6 weeks after grafting, around onset of hair loss. To follow clonal expansion, skin biopsies were taken from mouse graft recipients at the time of grafting and at 3 and 6 weeks afterward. This clone came up a few times. Which antigen it targets is not known. For this mouse receptor, gene names and germline sequences are murine. The CDR3 goes on 4 residues after the read ends, and that part is filled in from the germline J gene. Libraries were constructed by the immunoSEQ multiplex PCR assay. To provide template for TCR sequencing, every sample had RNA extracted and reverse transcribed into cDNA. SuperScript III was used to make first-strand cDNA, primed with a 2:1 mix of oligo-dT and random hexamers. A synthetic immune receptor repertoire was used to measure amplification bias, and any remaining bias was corrected computationally. Sequencing of the libraries was done on Illumina HiSeq with 60 bp reads that cover the CDR3, reading from J toward V. Per the source publication's procedure: Raw reads were preprocessed to remove errors, and CDR3 was defined by IMGT conventions from the conserved cysteine to phenylalanine. Clonality was calculated as 1 minus Shannon entropy normalized by log2 of the number of productive unique TCRs. CD4 or CD8 identity of scalp clones was inferred by cross-referencing scalp TCRbeta sequences with sorted blood CD4 and CD8 repertoires. TCRdb obtained this table from immuneACCESS and retained in-frame rearrangements with V and J assigned. These tables miss some clones; where compared with another copy, unresolved V genes account for less than half of the shortfall, and the remainder is unexplained. The DNA was the basis for D and trimming; V, J and clone size are from that table. For this sample, a few thousand clones appear and none is a singleton. Around 28% of the sample is held by the ten biggest clonotypes.

The rearranged segments are TRBV12-1 and TRBJ1-2, and 7 junction bases match TRBD1. The origin of this receptor is a C3H/HeJ mouse with alopecia areata. This strain possesses the MHC haplotype H2-k. The specimen comprised skin, sampled at week 6. For the CDR3, the sequence is CASSLGTEVNSDYTF. The covered CDR3 bases are TGTGCCAGCTCTCTCGGGACAGAGGTAAACTCC.